The clone carrying this T cell receptor beta chain was detected a few times. Regarding time point: newly diagnosed GD, antithyroid drugs for less than 3 months. PBMC RNA served as the TCR library source. The entry originates in a study of regulatory T cells in long-lasting Graves disease. Building of the TCR beta libraries involved iRepertoire HTBI primers and Arm-PCR of CDR3 regions. Under the authors' procedure: The samples yielded approximately 62 TRBV and about 15 TRBJ segments. TCRdb used MiXCR to reprocess the multiplex PCR reads, holding one entry per CDR3 protein. TCRdb's processing, not the study's, gives the V and J calls here. The data contain about 440,000 distinct CDR3 sequences, about a sixth of them singletons. CDR1 is SGHRS and CDR2 is YFSETQ in the germline V gene. This CDR3 has 13 amino acids. V gave up 0 bases and J gave up 6 bases, with 7 bases separating them. These data were likewise used in another study, on T cells in Graves' hyperthyroidism and ophthalmopathy.

The rearrangement links TRBV5-1 to TRBJ2-1; D is uncertain. The sample here was peripheral blood mononuclear cells (PBMCs), taken at new diagnosis, from a patient treated with antithyroid drugs. This receptor was taken from a woman aged 30 to 39 with Graves disease. CDR3 sequence (DNA): TGCGCCAGCAGCTTGGGACCTTTCAATGAGCAGTTCTTC. Encoded protein: CASSLGPFNEQFF. Complete variable domain (other parts from reference TRBV5-1 and TRBJ2-1): KAGVTQTPRYLIKTRGQQVTLSCSPISGHRSVSWYQQTPGQGLQFLFEYFSETQRNKGNFPGRFSGRQFSNSRSEMNVSTLELGDSALYLCASSLGPFNEQFFGPGTRLTVL.